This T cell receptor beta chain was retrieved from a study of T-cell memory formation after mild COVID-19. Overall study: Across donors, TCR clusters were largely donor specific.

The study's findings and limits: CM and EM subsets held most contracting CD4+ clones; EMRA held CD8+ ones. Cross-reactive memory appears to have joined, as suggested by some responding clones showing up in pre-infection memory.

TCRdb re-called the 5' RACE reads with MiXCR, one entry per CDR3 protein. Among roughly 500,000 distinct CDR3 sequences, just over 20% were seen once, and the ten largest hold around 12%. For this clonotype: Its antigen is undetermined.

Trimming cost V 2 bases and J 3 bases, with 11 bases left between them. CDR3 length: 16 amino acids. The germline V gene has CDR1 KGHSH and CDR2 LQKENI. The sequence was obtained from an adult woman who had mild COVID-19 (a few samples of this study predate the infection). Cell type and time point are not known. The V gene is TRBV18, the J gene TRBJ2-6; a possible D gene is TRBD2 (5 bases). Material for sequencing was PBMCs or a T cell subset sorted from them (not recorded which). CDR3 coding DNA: TGTGCCAGCTCACCAGTCGGGGAGCTTGGGGCCAACGTCCTGACTTTC. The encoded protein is CASSPVGELGANVLTF.